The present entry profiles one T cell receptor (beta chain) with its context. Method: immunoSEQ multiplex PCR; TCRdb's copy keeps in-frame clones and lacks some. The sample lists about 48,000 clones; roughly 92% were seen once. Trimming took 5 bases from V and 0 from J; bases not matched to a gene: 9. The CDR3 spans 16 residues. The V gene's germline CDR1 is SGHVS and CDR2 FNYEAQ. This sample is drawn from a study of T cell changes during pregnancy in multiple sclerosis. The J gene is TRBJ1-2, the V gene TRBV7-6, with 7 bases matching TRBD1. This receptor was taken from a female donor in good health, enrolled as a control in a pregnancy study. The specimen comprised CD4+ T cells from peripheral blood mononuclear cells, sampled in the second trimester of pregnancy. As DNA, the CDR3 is TGTGCCAGCAGCCCATCCGCCGGGACAGCTAACTATGGCTACACCTTC. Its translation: CASSPSAGTANYGYTF. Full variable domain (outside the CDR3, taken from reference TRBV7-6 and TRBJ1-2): GAGVSQSPRYKVTKRGQDVALRCDPISGHVSLYWYRQALGQGPEFLTYFNYEAQQDKSGLPNDRFSAERPEGSISTLTIQRTEQRDSAMYRCASSPSAGTANYGYTFGSGTRLTVV.